These 20 T cell receptor beta chains were sequenced from one sample in a study of Graves' ophthalmopathy and Graves' hyperthyroidism. TCR beta CDR3 regions were amplified from RNA transcripts. Second-round multiplex PCR followed a first-round RT-PCR using HTBI primers. Via MiXCR, TCRdb re-called the multiplex PCR reads, giving one row per CDR3 protein. The sample gives a few hundred thousand distinct CDR3 sequences, under 45% of which show up once; roughly 4.5% is in the top ten. Sequenced input: peripheral blood or thyroid tissue (not recorded which). The receptor source for this set is an adult man with Graves' hyperthyroidism.

This clonotype was counted ten times or more. The V gene is TRBV29-1, the J gene TRBJ1-3; maybe TRBD1 (5 bases). There are 14 residues in the CDR3. Germline V lookup: CDR1 SQVTM, CDR2 ANQGSEA. Trimming took 6 bases from V and 0 from J, leaving 12 bases between them. The CDR3 sequence is CSVGMGPSGNTIYF. The CDR3 DNA reads TGCAGCGTCGGCATGGGGCCCTCTGGAAACACCATATATTTT.

This clonotype was observed at least ten times. The chain has TRBV7-8 and TRBJ1-6; D perhaps matches TRBD1 (6 bases). The ends were cut back, 1 base at V and 6 bases at J, with 28 bases in the middle. Germline-derived CDR1 and CDR2 are SGHVS and FQNEAQ. This CDR3 has 21 residues. The CDR3 sequence is CASSLGTGRGSLTGFNSPLHF. Here the CDR3 DNA reads TGTGCCAGCAGCTTAGGTACAGGGAGGGGTAGCCTAACGGGCTTTAATTCACCCCTCCACTTT.

This sequence joins TRBV6-1 and TRBJ2-7, with D perhaps TRBD1 or TRBD2 (6 bases each). Germline loops: CDR1 MNHNS, CDR2 SASEGT. Trimming removed 3 bases from V and 3 bases from J, with 15 bases in between. The CDR3 spans 15 residues. CDR3 loop: CASSELGGDGYEQYF. The CDR3 bases are TGTGCCAGCAGTGAGTTGGGGGGCGATGGCTACGAGCAGTACTTC.

A note on this clonotype: One end of the junction does not line up with germline, which may come from a read error. V is TRBV5-6 and J is TRBJ2-6, with D possibly being TRBD2 (7 bases). In germline, CDR1 is SGHDT, CDR2 YYEEEE. The CDR3 runs to 14 residues. CDR3 in amino acids: CASSLGAGAYVLTF. In nucleotides, the CDR3 is TGTGCCAGCAGCTTGGGCGCGGGGGCCTACGTCCTGACTTTC.

Ten or more counts support this clonotype. The V and J genes are TRBV12-3 or TRBV12-4 and TRBJ1-1, with 8 bases matching TRBD1. The length of the CDR3 is 12 residues. Unmatched junction bases numbered 10, after V lost 8 bases and J lost 11 bases. The CDR3 nucleotides are TGTGCCAGCGACTCAACACAGGGGGTGGCTTTCTTT. Amino acids: CASDSTQGVAFF.

The table lists this clonotype with many counts. This chain joins TRBV9 and TRBJ1-2, with TRBD1 matching over 9 bases. The CDR3 loop spans 14 amino acids. J was trimmed by 4 bases and V by 4 bases; bases with no gene match: 5. Per germline, CDR1 SGDLS and CDR2 YYNGEE. The CDR3 loop reads CASSSDRGIYGYTF. In nucleotides, the CDR3 is TGTGCCAGCAGCTCAGACAGGGGGATCTATGGCTACACCTTC.

There are many counts of this clonotype. The chain carries TRBV2 and TRBJ1-2; D uncertain. V was pared by 7 bases and J by 7 bases, with 10 bases between. Germline values: CDR1 SNHLY, CDR2 FYNNEI. The CDR3 has 11 amino acids. The CDR3: CASTPELGYTF. CDR3 DNA: TGTGCCAGCACCCCTGAGCTTGGCTACACCTTC. The full variable domain, its missing parts supplied by reference TRBV2 and TRBJ1-2, is EPEVTQTPSHQVTQMGQEVILRCVPISNHLYFYWYRQILGQKVEFLVSFYNNEISEKSEIFDDQFSVERPDGSNFTLKIRSTKLEDSAMYFCASTPELGYTFGSGTRLTVV.

The J gene is TRBJ2-5, the V gene TRBV11-2, with 11 bases lining up with TRBD2. Germline V lookup: CDR1 SGHAT, CDR2 FQNNGV. CDR3 length: 17 amino acids. The V and J ends lost 5 bases and 7 bases, in that order; junction bases with no gene match: 15. DNA for the CDR3: TGTGCCAGCAGCCTAGTGGGAGGGTTAGCGGGGGGGGGGACCCAGTACTTC. Translated, it gives CASSLVGGLAGGGTQYF.

This clonotype occurred once. The CDR3 DNA sequence: TGTGCCAGTAGCCCGTCCCCTGGCAGGTACAATGAGCAGTTCTTC. Its translation is CASSPSPGRYNEQFF. The chain joins TRBV19 to TRBJ2-1; the D is unclear. Germline values: CDR1 LNHDA, CDR2 SQIVND (reference sequence). CDR3 length equals 15 residues. V dropped 6 bases and J dropped 4 bases, with 16 bases sitting between them.

Details on this clonotype: A single base separates this from a much larger clone, so it may be a read error. The chain uses TRBV20-1 and TRBJ2-2; D could derive from TRBD1 or TRBD2 (5 bases each). V lost 3 bases, J lost 4 bases, and 12 bases lay in between. Germline CDR1 DFQATT, CDR2 SNEGSKA (reference sequence). This CDR3 contains 14 residues. The CDR3 nucleotides read TGCAGTGCTAGTCTCCGGGACCCCACCGGGGAGCTGTTTTTT. Amino acid sequence: CSASLRDPTGELFF.

The V gene is TRBV19, the J gene TRBJ1-6; maybe TRBD1 (5 bases). V was trimmed by 9 bases and J by 4 bases, leaving 13 bases between them. This CDR3 has 14 residues. Germline CDR1 and CDR2: LNHDA and SQIVND (reference sequence). Here the CDR3 reads CASSADSYNSPLHF. CDR3 nucleotide sequence: TGTGCCAGCTCAGCCGACAGTTATAATTCACCCCTCCACTTT.

As concerns this clonotype: The junction departs from germline at one end; a sequencing error may be responsible. The chain carries TRBV10-3 and TRBJ1-1; the D is unclear. The CDR3 is 15 residues long. CDR1 and CDR2 (germline): ENHRY, SYGVKD. For the CDR3, the DNA is TGTGCCAGCAGTTACTTCTCTCTGGGGAACACTGAAGCTTTCTTT. It encodes CASSYFSLGNTEAFF.

Here the CDR3 reads CSVVGTGTEAFF. The CDR3 DNA reads as TGCAGCGTTGTGGGGACAGGGACTGAAGCTTTCTTT. The gene calls are TRBV29-1 and TRBJ1-1; the match to TRBD1 covers 9 bases. Germline assignment: CDR1 SQVTM and CDR2 ANQGSEA. Germline trimming cut 4 bases from V and 5 bases from J; bases unmatched to any gene: 2. The CDR3 extends over 12 amino acids. The full variable domain, completed using reference TRBV29-1 and TRBJ1-1, is SAVISQKPSRDICQRGTSLTIQCQVDSQVTMMFWYRQQPGQSLTLIATANQGSEATYESGFVIDKFPISRPNLTFSTLTVSNMSPEDSSIYLCSVVGTGTEAFFGQGTRLTVV.

The chain recombines TRBV27 with TRBJ2-7; TRBD1 agrees at 9 bases. Germline CDR1 MNHEY, CDR2 SMNVEV (reference sequence). V dropped 5 bases and J dropped 5; count of bases not matched to a gene: 13. The CDR3 extends over 16 amino acids. The CDR3: CASSPKAGTGRDEQYF. The CDR3 nucleotides read TGTGCCAGCAGTCCTAAAGCCGGGACAGGGAGAGACGAGCAGTACTTC.

Many counts were recorded for this clonotype. The chain links TRBV10-3 to TRBJ1-2; D is possibly TRBD1 (5 bases). Per the germline V gene, CDR1 is ENHRY and CDR2 is SYGVKD. The CDR3 has 16 residues. V was clipped by 0 bases and J by 5 bases, with 16 bases between them. CDR3 residues: CAISESRGSDWYGYTF. In DNA, the CDR3 is TGTGCCATCAGTGAGTCGAGGGGCAGTGACTGGTATGGCTACACCTTC.

This clonotype was observed a single time. The chain carries TRBV15 and TRBJ1-1; 9 bases fit TRBD1. The CDR3 runs 15 residues. V shed 5 bases and J 2 bases; nucleotides not matched to a gene: 6. Germline CDR1 reads LNHNV; CDR2 reads YYDKDF (reference sequence). The CDR3 nucleotides are TGTGCCACCAGCCCAATGACAGGGGGAAACACTGAAGCTTTCTTT. This encodes CATSPMTGGNTEAFF.

This sequence joins TRBV7-8 and TRBJ2-5; TRBD2 matches at 13 bases. The CDR3 runs to 16 residues. Germline values: CDR1 SGHVS, CDR2 FQNEAQ. V lost 5 bases and J lost 7; bases outside the gene matches: 10. The DNA for the CDR3 is TGTGCCAGCAGCCTTGGGACTAGCGGGATTGGAGGGACCCAGTACTTC. It specifies CASSLGTSGIGGTQYF.

This clonotype was detected only once. Given a much more abundant clone one base away, this may be a read error. The chain uses TRBV6-5 and TRBJ2-5; 11 bases map to TRBD1. The germline V gene has CDR1 MNHEY and CDR2 SVGAGI. Trimming cost V 5 bases and J 7 bases; bases outside gene matches: 9. This CDR3 spans 15 amino acids. CDR3 sequence: CASSTRTGGMGTQYF. As DNA, the CDR3 is TGTGCCAGCAGTACGCGGACAGGGGGCATGGGGACCCAGTACTTC.

To note about this clonotype: This may arise from a read error, as a much more abundant clone is one base away. The gene calls are TRBV5-1 and TRBJ1-2; 10 bases align to TRBD1. This CDR3 contains 14 residues. Germline CDR1 reads SGHRS; CDR2 reads YFSETQ. The CDR3 sequence is CASSWDRGDYGCTF. The CDR3 coding sequence is TGCGCCAGCAGCTGGGACAGGGGAGACTATGGCTGCACCTTC.

The CDR3 DNA follows: TGCGCCAGCAGCGCAGCCCGAATAGCGGGAGGACACGAGCAGTACTTC. Translated, it gives CASSAARIAGGHEQYF. V usage is TRBV10-1 and J usage is TRBJ2-7; the match to TRBD2 covers 10 bases. J lost 5 bases, V lost 6 bases, and 13 bases had no gene match. The CDR3 has 16 amino acids. Germline values: CDR1 WNHNN, CDR2 SYGVQD (reference sequence).